This TCR beta chain is drawn from a study of blood T cell repertoires in COVID-19. The wider study: Nucleic acid was either cDNA or gDNA, and it came from T cells, B-cell-depleted T cells, or PBMCs.

The participants were between 18 and 89 years old and came from 20 to 30 US areas. Participant reports of clinical history set cohort assignment. Recovery among Cohort 3 donors was established by two negative PCRs, clearance, or symptom resolution. Repertoires were generated with immunoSEQ multiplex PCR, while TCRdb's copy carries only in-frame clones and drops some. The data contain a few hundred thousand clones, 88% of them seen just once; the ten biggest clones take up about 1.2%. The origin of this receptor is a woman younger than 30 who had recovered from COVID-19. Input material: PBMCs or T cells enriched from blood (not recorded which).

In DNA form, the CDR3 reads TGTGCCAGTAGTATGCGGGGAGCTGCCTATGGCTACACCTTC. The encoded protein is CASSMRGAAYGYTF. The chain employs TRBV19 and TRBJ1-2; D is uncertain. V was trimmed by 3 bases and J by 4 bases, leaving 12 bases between them. The CDR3 length is 14 residues. Germline V lookup: CDR1 LNHDA, CDR2 SQIVND (reference sequence).